This entry lists 21 T cell receptor beta chains sequenced from one sample in a study of CD8+CD57+ T cells in acquired aplastic anemia (dated by TCRdb to about 2018). This sample was sequenced with an Illumina HiSeq 2000. Genomic DNA served as template for TCR beta VDJ combination and CDR3 sequence profiling. The raw public reads went through TCRdb reprocessing: fastp at Q25, MiXCR clone calling, in-frame beta chains kept. Merged by CDR3 protein, the rows form single entries marked with the most common genes and DNA. This sample comprises some 220,000 distinct CDR3 sequences, 30% to 40% of them detected only once. The top ten clones comprise 0.95% to 1.3% of the sample. Sequenced input: sorted CD4+, CD8+, or CD8+CD57+ T cells (not recorded which) from PBMCs. The receptors were sampled from a human donor in good health, serving as a control.

The chain recombines TRBV12-2 with TRBJ1-2; TRBD1 is taken as the D call from the table, unchecked against the DNA. TRBV12-2 is deemed a pseudogene. CDR3 length: 14 residues. CDR3 in DNA: TGTGCAAGTCGCTTTGCAAGGGGAGAAGGTGGCTACACCTTC. The encoded protein is CASRFARGEGGYTF.

Many counts were recorded for this clonotype. This rearrangement joins TRBV4-1 to TRBJ1-2; D remains ambiguous. V lost 4 bases to trimming and J lost 6 bases, with 12 bases between them. This CDR3 has 13 amino acids. Germline V gene lookup returns CDR1 MGHRA and CDR2 YSYEKL. Here the CDR3 reads CASSRAWANGYTF. CDR3 DNA: TGCGCCAGCAGCCGGGCCTGGGCCAATGGCTACACCTTC.

The chain is built from TRBV4-2 and TRBJ2-5; the D gene is possibly TRBD1 (6 bases). Germline assignment: CDR1 LGHNA and CDR2 YNFKEQ. The ends were cut back, 0 bases at V and 3 bases at J, with 17 bases in the middle. This CDR3 contains 17 residues. The CDR3 region is CASSQDPSSAGEETQYF. The CDR3 region has the DNA TGTGCCAGCAGCCAAGATCCGTCCAGCGCAGGGGAAGAGACCCAGTACTTC.

The chain couples TRBV12-3 or TRBV12-4 to TRBJ2-1, with TRBD1 matching over 10 bases. The V gene end was trimmed by 3 bases and the J gene end by 9 bases; junction bases not matched to a gene: 5. The CDR3 is made up of 14 amino acids. CDR3 DNA sequence: TGTGCCAGCAGTTTCAGACAGGGGGCCGCTGAGCAGTTCTTC. Translated, it gives CASSFRQGAAEQFF.

This clonotype came up many times. The chain couples TRBV20-1 to TRBJ1-1; D is perhaps TRBD1 (6 bases). CDR1 is DFQATT, CDR2 SNEGSKA, per germline (reference sequence). This CDR3 is built from 14 residues. Between the trimmed V and J ends, which lost 1 base and 5 bases, there was a span of 14 bases. The CDR3 protein is CSARVAGEGTEAFF. The DNA for the CDR3 is TGCAGTGCTAGAGTTGCAGGGGAAGGGACTGAAGCTTTCTTT.

The chain employs TRBV11-1 and TRBJ2-3; 8 positions match TRBD1. Germline lookup yields CDR1 SGHAT and CDR2 FQDESV (reference sequence). The trim removed 5 bases at V and 3 bases at J, leaving 7 bases unmatched. The CDR3 contains 15 residues. CDR3 region: CASSRQGSGTDTQYF. DNA for the CDR3: TGTGCCAGCAGCCGACAGGGGTCAGGAACAGATACGCAGTATTTT.

About this clonotype itself: A read error may explain this, as a much larger clone is one base away. CDR3 coding DNA: TGTGCCAGCAGCCCAACCGGGACATTGGTGGCTGAAGCTTCCTTT. Protein product: CASSPTGTLVAEASF. The chain has TRBV25-1 and TRBJ1-1; perhaps TRBD1 as D (6 bases). The CDR3 is made up of 15 amino acids. The germline gives CDR1 MGHDK, CDR2 SYGVNS.

There are a few counts of this clonotype. The V gene is TRBV20-1, the J gene TRBJ2-2; a possible D gene is TRBD1 (5 bases). V gave up 2 bases and J gave up 3 bases, with 13 bases separating them. The CDR3 totals 15 residues. Germline CDR1 is DFQATT and CDR2 is SNEGSKA (reference sequence). The CDR3 DNA is TGCAGTGCTAGACTTAGGGGCCGGGACACCGGGGAGCTGTTTTTT. Translating gives CSARLRGRDTGELFF.

Many counts were recorded for this clonotype. This rearrangement joins TRBV20-1 to TRBJ2-3; D possibly matches TRBD1 or TRBD2 (6 bases each). Trimming removed 3 bases from V and 0 bases from J, with 13 bases in between. From germline, CDR1 is DFQATT and CDR2 SNEGSKA (reference sequence). This CDR3 region has 15 residues. The chain's CDR3 is CSARFPGASTDTQYF. DNA of the CDR3: TGCAGTGCTAGGTTCCCGGGGGCAAGCACAGATACGCAGTATTTT.

This clonotype was seen at least ten times. The chain links TRBV10-1 to TRBJ2-2; TRBD2 aligns across 10 bases. J lost 4 bases, V lost 3 bases, and 8 bases had no gene match. Looked up from germline, CDR1 is WNHNN and CDR2 is SYGVQD (reference sequence). The CDR3 spans 17 residues. The DNA of the CDR3 is TGCGCCAGCAGTGACCAGCGGGGGGGCCTGAGCACCGGGGAGCTGTTTTTT. Translation: CASSDQRGGLSTGELFF.

The chain carries TRBV2 and TRBJ2-7, with 8 bases fitting TRBD2. Germline CDR1 SNHLY, CDR2 FYNNEI. With 5 bases clipped from V and 2 bases from J, the junction kept 2 bases outside the gene matches. The CDR3 totals 13 residues. CDR3 sequence (DNA): TGTGCCAGCAGTTGGACTAGCCCCTACGAGCAGTACGTC. It specifies CASSWTSPYEQYV.

Details on this clonotype: A read error may explain this, as a much larger clone is one base away. V usage is TRBV3-1 and J usage is TRBJ1-1; possibly TRBD1 for D (5 bases). Germline CDR1 and CDR2: LGHDT and YNNKEL (reference sequence). CDR3 length equals 17 residues. Deletions cut 4 bases from V and 7 bases from J, with 25 bases between. CDR3 bases: TGTGCCAGCAGCCCTACCTCGCAGAGCAGGGACCGAAGTGAAGCTTTCTTT. The encoded protein is CASSPTSQSRDRSEAFF.

The table lists this clonotype with a few counts. V is TRBV6-5 and J is TRBJ2-1; D gene ambiguous. Germline values: CDR1 MNHEY, CDR2 SVGAGI. The germline V and J ends were trimmed by 0 bases and 7 bases, with 10 bases remaining between them. CDR3 length: 14 amino acids. This CDR3 reads CASSYSLGSNEQFF. The CDR3, as DNA: TGTGCCAGCAGTTACTCCCTAGGTTCGAATGAGCAGTTCTTC.

As to this clonotype: A read error may be the cause here, since a much bigger clone is one base away. The chain uses TRBV5-1 and TRBJ2-7, with 11 positions matching TRBD2. Germline V CDR1 and CDR2: SGHRS, YFSETQ. The CDR3 is 16 amino acids. Germline trimming cut 4 bases from V and 4 bases from J; bases unmatched to any gene: 10. CDR3 sequence reads: CASSSLAGGTSYEQYF. The CDR3 coding sequence is TGCGCCAGCAGCAGCCTAGCGGGAGGCACCTCGTACGAGCAGTACTTC.

This clonotype was picked up many times. The chain couples TRBV10-3 to TRBJ2-3; weak D call: TRBD2 (6 bases). The CDR3 totals 16 residues. CDR1 is ENHRY, CDR2 SYGVKD, per germline. The germline V and J ends were trimmed by 7 bases and 0 bases, with 17 bases remaining between them. The CDR3 DNA follows: TGTGCCATCACCGGTGGAGGGCCCTCTAGCACAGATACGCAGTATTTT. Translation: CAITGGGPSSTDTQYF.

Many counts were recorded for this clonotype. The gene calls are TRBV2 and TRBJ2-1, with D perhaps matching TRBD2 (5 bases). The CDR3 sequence is 16 residues long. V lost 6 bases, J lost 0 bases, and 15 bases lay in between. CDR1 is SNHLY, CDR2 FYNNEI, per germline. CDR3 residues: CASSERTFSSYNEQFF. In DNA, the CDR3 is TGTGCCAGCAGCGAAAGGACTTTCTCCTCCTACAATGAGCAGTTCTTC.

On this clonotype: This sequence may be a read error, since a much larger clone differs from it by one base. Without the conserved terminal phenylalanine or tryptophan, this CDR3 likely stems from a read error. The rearrangement uses TRBV20-1 and TRBJ2-5; D is undetermined. Looked up from germline, CDR1 is DFQATT and CDR2 is SNEGSKA (reference sequence). Trimming took 0 bases from V and 0 from J, leaving 5 bases between them. The CDR3 extends over 13 amino acids. The CDR3 reads CSARDVDQETQYL. In DNA form, the CDR3 reads TGCAGTGCTAGAGATGTGGACCAAGAGACCCAGTACCTC.

To note about this clonotype: A read error may produce the germline difference seen at one junction end. The CDR3 loop is CSARGITNEKLFF. CDR3 bases: TGCAGTGCGAGAGGGATAACTAATGAAAAACTGTTTTTT. The V call is TRBV20-1, the J call TRBJ1-4; D is unclear. The germline CDR1 and CDR2 sequences are DFQATT and SNEGSKA (reference sequence). The CDR3 contains 13 residues.

This clonotype was seen a few times. The chain carries TRBV19 and TRBJ1-2, with 10 bases that match TRBD1. V dropped 6 bases and J dropped 4; count of bases not matched to a gene: 14. Germline-derived CDR1 and CDR2 are LNHDA and SQIVND (reference sequence). The CDR3 loop spans 17 amino acids. As DNA, the CDR3 is TGTGCCAGTAGCCTACACGGACAGGGGGTCGTGTTCTATGGCTACACCTTC. It specifies CASSLHGQGVVFYGYTF. Together with reference TRBV19 and TRBJ1-2, the CDR3 gives the full variable domain: DGGITQSPKYLFRKEGQNVTLSCEQNLNHDAMYWYRQDPGQGLRLIYYSQIVNDFQKGDIAEGYSVSREKKESFPLTVTSAQKNPTAFYLCASSLHGQGVVFYGYTFGSGTRLTVV.

The table lists this clonotype with many counts. V gene TRBV14 combines with J gene TRBJ1-2; D possibly corresponds to TRBD1 (5 bases). V gave up 2 bases and J gave up 2 bases, with 12 bases separating them. This CDR3 spans 15 amino acids. The germline V gene has CDR1 SGHDN and CDR2 FVKESK. CDR3 sequence reads: CASSQLQEVNYGYTF. CDR3 nucleotides: TGTGCCAGCAGCCAACTACAGGAAGTGAACTATGGCTACACCTTC.

This clonotype was observed a handful of times. The chain couples TRBV12-3 or TRBV12-4 to TRBJ2-2, with D possibly matching TRBD2 (6 bases). Trimming pared 3 bases from V and 2 bases from J, leaving 19 bases between. The CDR3 loop spans 18 amino acids. For the CDR3, the DNA is TGTGCCAGCAGTTTGCGGGGTCTAAGCCGACTTAACACCGGGGAGCTGTTTTTT. Its translation is CASSLRGLSRLNTGELFF.